One and the same sample provided the 22 T cell receptor beta chains below, sequenced in a study of OX40 agonist ivuxolimab in advanced cancers. Profiled with immunoSEQ multiplex PCR; TCRdb holds only in-frame clones, not every one. This sample has about 50,000 clones; approximately 86% occur once, and the top ten carry 1.5% to 2%. The sequences come from CD4+ or CD8+ T cells sorted from blood, collected in a trial of the OX40 agonist ivuxolimab. These receptors came from an adult with an advanced solid tumor such as melanoma, head and neck, liver or kidney cancer.

This clone appeared once. The chain is built from TRBV29-1 and TRBJ1-1; D gene uncertain. CDR3 length: 12 amino acids. V lost 5 bases, J lost 1 base, and 8 bases lay in between. Germline lookup yields CDR1 SQVTM and CDR2 ANQGSEA. This chain's CDR3 is CSVQRSNTEAFF. The CDR3 DNA follows: TGCAGCGTTCAACGGTCGAACACTGAAGCTTTCTTT.

The rearrangement links TRBV4-3 to TRBJ2-1; D possibly uses TRBD1 or TRBD2 (6 bases each). Trimming stripped 2 bases from V and 4 bases from J, with 21 bases between. The germline CDR1 and CDR2 sequences are LGHNA and YSLEER. The CDR3 extends over 18 amino acids. The CDR3 sequence: CASSQRGKTGSGYNEQFF. CDR3 sequence (DNA): TGCGCCAGCAGCCAACGGGGGAAAACAGGGTCGGGGTACAATGAGCAGTTCTTC.

The chain recombines TRBV4-3 with TRBJ1-1; 7 bases align to TRBD1. Germline values: CDR1 LGHNA, CDR2 YSLEER. V was pared by 1 base and J by 3 bases, with 11 bases of the junction left unmatched. CDR3 size: 17 residues. CDR3 region: CASSQAQQGFGDTEAFF. Written as DNA, the CDR3 is TGCGCCAGCAGCCAAGCGCAACAGGGGTTTGGGGACACTGAAGCTTTCTTT.

The genes are TRBV15 and TRBJ2-5; D not resolved. Germline CDR1 LNHNV, CDR2 YYDKDF (reference sequence). This CDR3 has 15 amino acids. Trimming shortened V by 5 bases and J by 0 bases, and 13 bases separated the two germline ends. The CDR3 DNA reads as TGTGCCACCAGCTACAACCGCCCCTACCAAGAGACCCAGTACTTC. Translation gives CATSYNRPYQETQYF.

The chain uses TRBV18 and TRBJ1-2, with a possible D match to TRBD1 (6 bases). The germline gives CDR1 KGHSH, CDR2 LQKENI. The ends were cut back, 0 bases at V and 2 bases at J, with 13 bases in the middle. The CDR3 consists of 16 residues. The CDR3 is CASSPPSAGANYGYTF. CDR3 DNA: TGTGCCAGCTCACCACCGTCTGCGGGGGCAAACTATGGCTACACCTTC.

The V and J genes are TRBV5-6 and TRBJ2-1; D call uncertain. CDR3 length: 14 residues. Per the germline V gene, CDR1 is SGHDT and CDR2 is YYEEEE. V was clipped by 2 bases and J by 7 bases, with 13 bases between them. DNA for the CDR3: TGTGCCAGCAGCTTATCGTTGGAGATGAATGAGCAGTTCTTC. It encodes CASSLSLEMNEQFF.

This clone is a singleton in its sample. The V call is TRBV5-6, the J call TRBJ2-1; TRBD2 aligns across 13 bases. Germline loops: CDR1 SGHDT, CDR2 YYEEEE. V was pared by 4 bases and J by 3 bases, with 4 bases of the junction left unmatched. The length of the CDR3 is 16 residues. The CDR3: CASSPRTSGSYNEQFF. Here the CDR3 DNA reads TGTGCCAGCAGCCCTCGGACTAGCGGGAGCTACAATGAGCAGTTCTTC.

Written as DNA, the CDR3 is TGTGCCAGCTCACCTCAGGGACTAGCGTCAACCTACGAGCAGTACTTC. Translating gives CASSPQGLASTYEQYF. This sequence joins TRBV18 and TRBJ2-7, with TRBD2 matching over 10 bases. Germline V lookup: CDR1 KGHSH, CDR2 LQKENI. V trimming: 3 bases; J trimming: 2 bases; junction bases outside the gene matches: 7. This CDR3 comprises 16 residues.

The chain recombines TRBV5-1 with TRBJ1-3; the D gene is possibly TRBD1 (6 bases). CDR3 length: 13 residues. Germline CDR1 reads SGHRS; CDR2 reads YFSETQ. The V and J ends lost 7 bases and 3 bases respectively, with 11 bases between them. CDR3 nucleotide sequence: TGCGCCAGCCAAGGGGGGGTTGGAAACACCATATATTTT. It yields the protein CASQGGVGNTIYF.

V gene TRBV7-2 combines with J gene TRBJ2-5; D assignment may be TRBD1 or TRBD2 (5 bases each). The CDR3 runs to 13 residues. CDR1 and CDR2 from the germline V gene are SGHTA and FQGNSA. Trimming shortened V by 5 bases and J by 1 base, and 8 bases separated the two germline ends. The CDR3, as DNA: TGTGCCAGCAGCCGGGACCGCCAAGAGACCCAGTACTTC. This codes for CASSRDRQETQYF.

The chain joins TRBV7-6 to TRBJ1-1; maybe TRBD1 (6 bases). CDR3 length: 14 amino acids. The V end lost 5 bases, the J end lost 0 bases, and 10 bases lay between the germline ends. CDR1 is SGHVS and CDR2 is FNYEAQ in the germline V gene. CDR3 nucleotide sequence: TGTGCCAGCAGCCACGGACAGATGAACACTGAAGCTTTCTTT. It encodes CASSHGQMNTEAFF. Drawing the rest from reference TRBV7-6 and TRBJ1-1, the complete variable domain is GAGVSQSPRYKVTKRGQDVALRCDPISGHVSLYWYRQALGQGPEFLTYFNYEAQQDKSGLPNDRFSAERPEGSISTLTIQRTEQRDSAMYRCASSHGQMNTEAFFGQGTRLTVV.

The genes are TRBV5-1 and TRBJ2-1, with a weak D call TRBD1 (5 bases). This CDR3 is 13 amino acids long. Trimming pared 2 bases from V and 6 bases from J, leaving 9 bases between. Per the germline V gene, CDR1 is SGHRS and CDR2 is YFSETQ. The CDR3 here is CASSLRGSNEQFF. CDR3 sequence (DNA): TGCGCCAGCAGCTTAAGGGGATCCAATGAGCAGTTCTTC.

J is TRBJ2-2 and V is TRBV7-2; TRBD1 aligns across 8 bases. This CDR3 is 15 amino acids long. V shed 6 bases, J shed 1 base, and the junction held 4 bases outside the gene matches. CDR1 SGHTA and CDR2 FQGNSA come from the germline V gene. CDR3 protein: CASRGGTGNTGELFF. The CDR3 nucleotides are TGTGCCAGCAGAGGCGGGACAGGGAACACCGGGGAGCTGTTTTTT.

This clone was recorded only once. The chain has TRBV6-1 and TRBJ2-7; D is tentatively TRBD1 or TRBD2 (5 bases each). Germline values: CDR1 MNHNS, CDR2 SASEGT. CDR3 length: 15 residues. V was trimmed by 0 bases and J by 6 bases, leaving 15 bases between them. CDR3 nucleotides: TGTGCCAGCAGTGAAGCTTGGGGGAGCTTGGGCGAGCAGTACTTC. This codes for CASSEAWGSLGEQYF.

The chain combines TRBV5-1 with TRBJ1-3; possibly TRBD1 for D (6 bases). CDR1 SGHRS and CDR2 YFSETQ come from the germline V gene. Deletions cut 1 base from V and 2 bases from J, with 7 bases between. The length of the CDR3 is 14 residues. The CDR3 DNA sequence: TGCGCCAGCAGCTTGACAGGGACTGGAAACACCATATATTTT. Amino acid sequence: CASSLTGTGNTIYF. The full variable domain, in which reference TRBV5-1 and TRBJ1-3 provide the parts outside the CDR3, is KAGVTQTPRYLIKTRGQQVTLSCSPISGHRSVSWYQQTPGQGLQFLFEYFSETQRNKGNFPGRFSGRQFSNSRSEMNVSTLELGDSALYLCASSLTGTGNTIYFGEGSWLTVV.

This clone was detected a few times. The chain combines TRBV2 with TRBJ2-7; maybe TRBD1 (6 bases). CDR1 SNHLY and CDR2 FYNNEI come from the germline V gene. The V end lost 7 bases, the J end lost 0 bases, and 16 bases lay between the germline ends. This CDR3 has 15 amino acids. The DNA for the CDR3 is TGTGCCAGCATCTTGGACAGCCTGAGCTCCTACGAGCAGTACTTC. Its protein product is CASILDSLSSYEQYF. The full variable domain, its missing parts supplied by reference TRBV2 and TRBJ2-7, is EPEVTQTPSHQVTQMGQEVILRCVPISNHLYFYWYRQILGQKVEFLVSFYNNEISEKSEIFDDQFSVERPDGSNFTLKIRSTKLEDSAMYFCASILDSLSSYEQYFGPGTRLTVT.

The rearrangement links TRBV14 to TRBJ1-3; a possible D gene is TRBD1 (5 bases). V dropped 7 bases and J dropped 4 bases, with 8 bases sitting between them. CDR1 and CDR2 from the germline V gene are SGHDN and FVKESK. The CDR3 is made up of 12 amino acids. CDR3 region: CASMGDGNTIYF. The CDR3 DNA sequence: TGTGCCAGCATGGGGGACGGAAACACCATATATTTT.

This clone was detected only a few times. The rearrangement links TRBV6-1 to TRBJ2-5; 7 bases are a match to TRBD1. Trimming cost V 6 bases and J 5 bases; bases outside gene matches: 6. The CDR3 spans 13 residues. Germline CDR1 is MNHNS and CDR2 is SASEGT. CDR3 amino acids: CASRSGQMETQYF. CDR3 bases: TGTGCCAGCAGATCGGGACAGATGGAGACCCAGTACTTC.

This clone was found once. The genes are TRBV21-1 and TRBJ1-6; the D call TRBD1 from the table was never checked on the DNA. TRBV21-1 is tagged as a pseudogene. This CDR3 comprises 17 residues. The CDR3 is CASSPRQGRTYNSPLHF. CDR3 nucleotide sequence: TGTGCCAGCAGCCCCCGACAGGGAAGGACCTATAATTCACCCCTCCACTTT.

This clone appeared once. The rearrangement links TRBV2 to TRBJ1-1, with TRBD1 matching 8 bases. This CDR3 is built from 14 residues. Germline-derived CDR1 and CDR2 are SNHLY and FYNNEI. The junction had 7 bases not matched to a gene; V was cut back by 5 bases and J by 5 bases. CDR3 sequence (DNA): TGTGCCAGCAGTCAACAGGGGGATGGTACTGAAGCTTTCTTT. Protein: CASSQQGDGTEAFF.

This clone has only a few counts. The chain joins TRBV6-4 to TRBJ2-3; unclear D gene. In germline, CDR1 is MRHNA, CDR2 SNTAGT. This CDR3 is built from 14 residues. Trimming left V 3 bases short and J 2 bases short, with 9 bases between. The CDR3 DNA sequence: TGTGCCAGCAGTGATCGACCTGACACAGATACGCAGTATTTT. It specifies CASSDRPDTDTQYF.

This chain joins TRBV7-3 and TRBJ2-1; a possible D gene is TRBD2 (5 bases). The CDR3 runs 13 residues. V lost 5 bases to trimming and J lost 4 bases, with 9 bases between them. Per the germline V gene, CDR1 is SGHTA and CDR2 is FQGTGA. The CDR3 reads CASSLAVYNEQFF. The DNA of the CDR3 is TGTGCCAGCAGCCTAGCAGTTTACAATGAGCAGTTCTTC. The variable domain in full, with the rest retrieved from reference TRBV7-3 and TRBJ2-1, is GAGVSQTPSNKVTEKGKYVELRCDPISGHTALYWYRQSLGQGPEFLIYFQGTGAADDSGLPNDRFFAVRPEGSVSTLKIQRTERGDSAVYLCASSLAVYNEQFFGPGTRLTVL.